Following are 22 T cell receptor beta chains from one sample sequenced in a study of beta chain features in type 1 diabetes. Since all of the isolated RNA was reverse transcribed, expressed TCRB transcripts were what got sequenced. Measured with immunoSEQ multiplex PCR; TCRdb has only the in-frame clones, and not every one. The sample contains 300,000 to 400,000 clones, around 9.3% of which appear only once. These receptors' antigens are unknown. Study conclusions and caveats: TCRB CDR3s from Type 1 diabetes patients were moderately but significantly shorter in all four CD4+ subsets.

The sample comprised central memory CD4+ T cells from blood. These receptor sequences come from a man aged 25-45 years with type 1 diabetes.

This clone showed up just a few times. V usage is TRBV28 and J usage is TRBJ2-1, with D perhaps TRBD1 (6 bases). This CDR3 region has 13 residues. V was pared by 6 bases and J by 13 bases, with 19 bases between. CDR1 and CDR2 (germline): MDHEN, SYDVKM. CDR3 sequence reads: CASRIPTGFGQFF. CDR3 coding DNA: TGTGCCAGCAGGATACCAACAGGGTTTGGACAGTTCTTC.

The rearrangement uses TRBV15 and TRBJ2-2; D unclear. The CDR3 runs to 16 residues. Looked up from germline, CDR1 is LNHNV and CDR2 is YYDKDF (reference sequence). Trimming removed 0 bases at V and 0 bases at J, with 8 bases between. CDR3 amino acids: CATSREPPPNTGELFF. In nucleotides, the CDR3 is TGTGCCACCAGCAGAGAACCACCACCGAACACCGGGGAGCTGTTTTTT.

The CDR3 sequence is CASSTGQAVQETQYF. The CDR3 coding sequence is TGCGCCAGCAGCACGGGACAGGCCGTCCAAGAGACCCAGTACTTC. The chain has TRBV5-1 and TRBJ2-5, with 8 positions matching TRBD1. Germline CDR1 reads SGHRS; CDR2 reads YFSETQ. The length of the CDR3 is 15 residues. Trimming took 4 bases from V and 1 from J; bases not matched to a gene: 6.

This clone was seen a handful of times. The chain joins TRBV11-2 to TRBJ2-3, with D hard to call. Trimming cost V 6 bases and J 4 bases, with 11 bases left between them. Germline CDR1 reads SGHAT; CDR2 reads FQNNGV. The CDR3 loop spans 13 amino acids. Here the CDR3 reads CASSSKSADTQYF. CDR3 nucleotide sequence: TGTGCCAGCAGTTCAAAGTCGGCAGATACGCAGTATTTT.

In its sample, this clone was seen a few times. The genes are TRBV7-2 and TRBJ2-1, with D perhaps matching TRBD2 (5 bases). CDR1 SGHTA and CDR2 FQGNSA come from the germline V gene. V lost 5 bases and J 6 bases, leaving 14 bases between the germline ends. The CDR3 spans 14 residues. This CDR3 is CASSVDYGLNEQFF. The CDR3 DNA follows: TGTGCCAGCAGCGTCGACTACGGTCTCAATGAGCAGTTCTTC.

This clone showed up many times. This chain uses TRBV10-3 with TRBJ2-3; TRBD2 is a possible D gene (5 bases). This CDR3 has 13 residues. In germline, CDR1 is ENHRY, CDR2 SYGVKD. The V end was cut by 7 bases, the J end by 4 bases, with 12 bases between. The CDR3 loop is CAITGGRADTQYF. The DNA for the CDR3 is TGTGCCATCACCGGAGGAAGGGCAGATACGCAGTATTTT.

This clone was seen a handful of times. The chain joins TRBV7-2 to TRBJ1-1; D call uncertain. Germline V lookup: CDR1 SGHTA, CDR2 FQGNSA. CDR3 size: 15 residues. V was cut by 3 bases and J by 1 base, with 12 bases left in between. In DNA, the CDR3 is TGTGCCAGCAGCTTGGTCGTTTCGGGGAACACTGAAGCTTTCTTT. This gives the protein CASSLVVSGNTEAFF.

The chain links TRBV6-6 to TRBJ2-3; TRBD2 agrees at 10 bases. This CDR3 has 15 amino acids. Per the germline V gene, CDR1 is MNHNY and CDR2 is SVGAGI (reference sequence). The V gene end was trimmed by 6 bases and the J gene end by 6 bases; junction bases not matched to a gene: 9. The CDR3 loop is CASRASGGASDTQYF. The CDR3 coding sequence is TGTGCCAGCAGAGCCAGCGGGGGGGCTTCGGATACGCAGTATTTT.

This clone was found a few times. The chain carries TRBV7-8 and TRBJ2-3; D unresolved. Between the trimmed V and J ends, which lost 5 bases and 2 bases, there was a span of 8 bases. The CDR3 has 13 residues. CDR1 SGHVS and CDR2 FQNEAQ come from the germline V gene. The CDR3: CASSRSHTDTQYF. Here the CDR3 DNA reads TGTGCCAGCAGCAGGTCCCACACAGATACGCAGTATTTT. The variable domain in full, with the rest retrieved from reference TRBV7-8 and TRBJ2-3, is GAGVSQSPRYKVAKRGQDVALRCDPISGHVSLFWYQQALGQGPEFLTYFQNEAQLDKSGLPSDRFFAERPEGSVSTLKIQRTQQEDSAVYLCASSRSHTDTQYFGPGTRLTVL.

V is TRBV6-5 and J is TRBJ1-1, with D unclear. The V end was cut by 6 bases, the J end by 0 bases, with 8 bases between. This CDR3 has 13 amino acids. Germline V gives CDR1 MNHEY, CDR2 SVGAGI. CDR3 amino acids: CASSLRVNTEAFF. CDR3 sequence (DNA): TGTGCCAGCAGCCTGCGGGTGAACACTGAAGCTTTCTTT.

In this sample, this clone turned up many times. The J gene is TRBJ1-2, the V gene TRBV2, with D unclear. Per germline, CDR1 SNHLY and CDR2 FYNNEI. V was shortened by 7 bases and J by 1 base, with 4 bases between the two germline ends. The CDR3 is made up of 11 amino acids. The DNA for the CDR3 is TGTGCCAGCAACAGTAACTATGGCTACACCTTC. Protein sequence: CASNSNYGYTF.

Regarding this clone: Being one base from a much bigger clone, this may be a read error. Other DNA sequences within the sample encode an identical CDR3. The chain combines TRBV4-3 with TRBJ1-2; D not resolved. V was pared by 1 base and J by 0 bases, with 6 bases between. The CDR3 is made up of 14 amino acids. Germline V CDR1 and CDR2: LGHNA, YSLEER. CDR3 in DNA: TGCGCCAGCAGCCAAGGACCGGCTAACTATGGCTACACCTTC. As protein: CASSQGPANYGYTF.

The sample holds a few counts of this clone. V is TRBV28 and J is TRBJ1-1; maybe TRBD1 (5 bases). The CDR3 consists of 16 residues. The germline gives CDR1 MDHEN, CDR2 SYDVKM. V shed 3 bases and J shed 6 bases, with 20 bases lying between them. In DNA, the CDR3 is TGTGCCAGCAGTTTCCGTTCCGGACAAGGGACCTCTGAAGCTTTCTTT. This gives the protein CASSFRSGQGTSEAFF. The whole variable domain, remainder taken from reference TRBV28 and TRBJ1-1, is DVKVTQSSRYLVKRTGEKVFLECVQDMDHENMFWYRQDPGLGLRLIYFSYDVKMKEKGDIPEGYSVSREKKERFSLILESASTNQTSMYLCASSFRSGQGTSEAFFGQGTRLTVV.

This clone was observed a handful of times. This sequence joins TRBV7-2 and TRBJ2-1, with D unclear. This CDR3 comprises 14 residues. Germline V gene sequence: CDR1 SGHTA, CDR2 FQGNSA. Deletions cut 5 bases from V and 8 bases from J, with 16 bases between. The CDR3: CASSPRRNRDEQFF. In nucleotides, the CDR3 is TGTGCCAGCAGCCCGCGAAGAAATAGGGATGAGCAGTTCTTC.

In this sample, this clone turned up a few times. The rearrangement uses TRBV19 and TRBJ1-5; D call uncertain. Germline lookup yields CDR1 LNHDA and CDR2 SQIVND (reference sequence). This CDR3 has 14 residues. V was trimmed by 5 bases and J by 6 bases, leaving 14 bases between them. CDR3 in DNA: TGTGCCAGTAGTTTGGAGGAGCTCAGTCAGCCCCAGCATTTT. Its protein product is CASSLEELSQPQHF.

This sequence joins TRBV5-1 and TRBJ2-5, with TRBD1 matching 10 bases. This CDR3 has 15 amino acids. The germline V gene encodes CDR1 SGHRS and CDR2 YFSETQ. V lost 3 bases and J lost 4; bases outside the gene matches: 6. The CDR3 sequence is CASSSGQGFGETQYF. In nucleotides, the CDR3 is TGCGCCAGCAGCTCGGGACAGGGGTTCGGAGAGACCCAGTACTTC.

The chain combines TRBV19 with TRBJ1-6, with 8 bases that match TRBD1. Germline V lookup: CDR1 LNHDA, CDR2 SQIVND (reference sequence). CDR3 length equals 15 residues. V lost 5 bases, J lost 10 bases, and 10 bases stayed unmatched. This chain's CDR3 is CASSPRTGLGSPLHF. CDR3 sequence (DNA): TGTGCCAGTAGTCCACGGACAGGGCTTGGATCACCCCTCCACTTT.

The chain carries TRBV28 and TRBJ1-5; D may be TRBD1 (6 bases). CDR1 and CDR2 (germline): MDHEN, SYDVKM. This CDR3 spans 15 amino acids. Between the trimmed V and J ends, which lost 7 bases and 9 bases, there was a span of 22 bases. The CDR3 sequence: CASITGGQTSGPQHF. The CDR3 region has the DNA TGTGCCAGCATTACTGGCGGACAGACCTCGGGGCCCCAGCATTTT.

J is TRBJ2-7 and V is TRBV6-5; TRBD1 agrees at 7 bases. The germline V gene encodes CDR1 MNHEY and CDR2 SVGAGI. There are 12 residues in the CDR3. Germline trimming cut 7 bases from V and 8 bases from J; bases unmatched to any gene: 8. CDR3 nucleotides: TGTGCCAGCACCGAAGAGACAGGGAAGCAGTACTTC. This codes for CASTEETGKQYF.

The chain is built from TRBV10-3 and TRBJ1-6; D ambiguous. Germline CDR1 and CDR2: ENHRY and SYGVKD. The CDR3 runs 15 residues. V was shortened by 11 bases and J by 4 bases, with 18 bases between the two germline ends. This CDR3 is CAADLAAQYNSPLHF. CDR3 bases: TGTGCCGCCGACCTAGCGGCCCAATATAATTCACCCCTCCACTTT.

This clone has only a few counts. This chain joins TRBV18 and TRBJ1-1; D perhaps matches TRBD1 (6 bases). The CDR3 covers 14 residues. Germline V gene lookup returns CDR1 KGHSH and CDR2 LQKENI. V shed 5 bases and J shed 2 bases, with 12 bases lying between them. CDR3: CASSEGQTNTEAFF. CDR3 sequence (DNA): TGTGCCAGCTCAGAAGGACAGACTAACACTGAAGCTTTCTTT. The variable domain in full, with the rest retrieved from reference TRBV18 and TRBJ1-1, is NAGVMQNPRHLVRRRGQEARLRCSPMKGHSHVYWYRQLPEEGLKFMVYLQKENIIDESGMPKERFSAEFPKEGPSILRIQQVVRGDSAAYFCASSEGQTNTEAFFGQGTRLTVV.

This clone appeared a few times. The rearrangement links TRBV5-8 to TRBJ2-1; weak D call: TRBD2 (7 bases). CDR3 length equals 15 residues. The germline gives CDR1 SGHTS, CDR2 YDEGEE. The germline V and J ends were trimmed by 5 bases and 8 bases, with 20 bases remaining between them. This chain's CDR3 is CASRIYGGPGYEQFF. CDR3 nucleotide sequence: TGTGCCAGCAGAATCTACGGGGGGCCAGGGTATGAGCAGTTCTTC.